Each of the 11 T cell receptor beta chains below was sequenced from the same sample in a study of T cell changes during pregnancy in multiple sclerosis. TCRdb's table, derived via immunoSEQ multiplex PCR, lists solely in-frame clones and lacks some. The sample shows about 40,000 clones, 90% to 95% of them seen only once. Source: peripheral blood, taken in the third trimester of pregnancy. These receptors came from a female donor with multiple sclerosis, enrolled in a pregnancy study.

The CDR3 region has the DNA TGTGCCAGCAGCGACCCTTTCAGGGGCAAAGAGACCCAGTACTTC. Encoded protein: CASSDPFRGKETQYF. The chain links TRBV7-9 to TRBJ2-5; possibly TRBD1 for D (6 bases). This CDR3 region has 15 residues. Germline V lookup: CDR1 SEHNR, CDR2 FQNEAQ (reference sequence). V gave up 5 bases and J gave up 3 bases, with 16 bases separating them.

The gene calls are TRBV6-6 and TRBJ1-6; D gene uncertain. Deletions cut 5 bases from V and 8 bases from J, with 13 bases between. Germline V gene sequence: CDR1 MNHNY, CDR2 SVGAGI (reference sequence). The CDR3 totals 14 residues. The CDR3 protein is CASSSGQDYSPLHF. For the CDR3, the DNA is TGTGCCAGCAGTAGCGGTCAAGATTATTCACCCCTCCACTTT.

This chain connects TRBV5-1 to TRBJ2-1, with TRBD2 matching over 16 bases. The V gene end was trimmed by 4 bases and the J gene end by 6 bases; junction bases not matched to a gene: 13. The CDR3 covers 19 residues. Germline CDR1 is SGHRS and CDR2 is YFSETQ. The DNA of the CDR3 is TGCGCCAGCAGCACGGGACTAGCGGGGGGGCCCGTCTCGGTCAATGAGCAGTTCTTC. It specifies CASSTGLAGGPVSVNEQFF.

The chain uses TRBV6-5 and TRBJ2-7; D possibly corresponds to TRBD1 (6 bases). The CDR3 sequence is 12 residues long. CDR1 is MNHEY, CDR2 SVGAGI, per germline. The V and J ends lost 6 bases and 6 bases respectively, with 12 bases between them. In DNA, the CDR3 is TGTGCCAGCAGCCTTCAGGGGCCCGAGCAGTACTTC. This translates into CASSLQGPEQYF.

V gene TRBV7-2 combines with J gene TRBJ2-7; the match to TRBD2 covers 9 bases. The CDR3 covers 15 residues. V lost 5 bases, J lost 4 bases, and 9 bases stayed unmatched. In germline, CDR1 is SGHTA, CDR2 FQGNSA. CDR3 amino acids: CASSQHGSGSYEQYF. CDR3 DNA: TGTGCCAGCAGCCAACACGGTAGCGGGAGTTACGAGCAGTACTTC.

A single count supports this clone. The J gene is TRBJ2-5, the V gene TRBV6-6; 8 bases are a match to TRBD1. V gave up 7 bases and J gave up 6 bases; unmatched junction bases: 7. CDR3 length: 13 residues. CDR1 and CDR2 from the germline V gene are MNHNY and SVGAGI (reference sequence). CDR3 sequence: CASIQTGAQTQYF. CDR3 coding DNA: TGTGCCAGCATCCAGACAGGGGCACAGACCCAGTACTTC.

The rearrangement uses TRBV7-2 and TRBJ2-3, with TRBD2 as a possible D gene (5 bases). Germline V lookup: CDR1 SGHTA, CDR2 FQGNSA. The CDR3 contains 15 residues. V gave up 4 bases and J gave up 1 base, with 12 bases separating them. The CDR3 sequence: CASSSSGGGTDTQYF. The CDR3 nucleotides read TGTGCCAGCAGCTCAAGCGGCGGAGGCACAGATACGCAGTATTTT.

The V gene is TRBV19, the J gene TRBJ2-1; 10 bases line up with TRBD2. Trimming at V came to 8 bases and at J to 2 bases, leaving 12 bases not matched to a gene. CDR3 length: 17 residues. CDR1 and CDR2 (germline): LNHDA, SQIVND (reference sequence). CDR3 coding DNA: TGTGCCAGTCCATCTAACGAGCGGGGGGGCCCCTACAATGAGCAGTTCTTC. As protein: CASPSNERGGPYNEQFF.

The chain couples TRBV15 to TRBJ2-7, with 8 bases that match TRBD1. This CDR3 contains 15 residues. Trimming cost V 3 bases and J 4 bases; bases outside gene matches: 8. CDR1 LNHNV and CDR2 YYDKDF come from the germline V gene (reference sequence). CDR3 bases: TGTGCCACCAGCAGGGACAGGGCCTCCCAATACGAGCAGTACTTC. Protein sequence: CATSRDRASQYEQYF.

The rearrangement uses TRBV7-9 and TRBJ2-3; 14 nucleotides align to TRBD2. Germline trimming cut 5 bases from V and 5 bases from J; bases unmatched to any gene: 6. The CDR3 spans 16 residues. CDR1 SEHNR and CDR2 FQNEAQ come from the germline V gene (reference sequence). DNA for the CDR3: TGTGCCAGCAGCAGAGGACTAGCGGGGGGAGGAGATACGCAGTATTTT. Its protein product is CASSRGLAGGGDTQYF.

This sequence joins TRBV27 and TRBJ2-2, with no clear D. There are 11 residues in the CDR3. Looked up from germline, CDR1 is MNHEY and CDR2 is SMNVEV (reference sequence). V lost 3 bases and J lost 7, with 3 bases in between. The CDR3 bases are TGTGCCAGCAGTTTCGGCGGGGAGCTGTTTTTT. This codes for CASSFGGELFF.